This T cell receptor beta chain was identified in a study of blood T cell repertoires in COVID-19. Study context: Some COVID-19 samples were acute and others convalescent; all came from the United States, Italy and Spain.

Symptom resolution, clearance, or two negative PCRs marked the recovered donors of Cohort 3. The CDR3 is 14 residues long. The assay was immunoSEQ multiplex PCR, and TCRdb's table has in-frame clones only and misses some. The sample records some 460,000 clones, 87% being singletons. The origin of this receptor is a young woman who had recovered from COVID-19. The sequencing input was PBMCs or T cells enriched from blood (not recorded which). The rearrangement uses TRBV21-1 and TRBJ2-7; the listed D gene, TRBD1, was not tested against the DNA. TRBV21-1 is a recognized pseudogene. CDR3 in amino acids: CASRRRTGGIEQYF. CDR3 DNA sequence: TGTGCCAGCAGGAGACGGACAGGGGGCATCGAGCAGTACTTC.